A selection of T cell receptor beta chains follows, all from one sample in a study of beta chain features in type 1 diabetes. Assay: immunoSEQ multiplex PCR; the TCRdb copy retains only in-frame clones and omits some. The sample holds under 500,000 clones, 25% to 35% seen once. Material for sequencing was naive CD4+ T cells from blood. These receptors were taken from a young man in good health. CDR3s include the opening cysteine and the closing phenylalanine or tryptophan. A D gene is named only where the DNA matches it firmly. The size entry is marked missing in some rows and otherwise reads once, few, many or a size class.

clone size,J gene,V gene,D gene,CDR3 protein,CDR3 DNA
few,TRBJ2-3,TRBV29-1,.,CSVEVSTDTQYF,TGCAGCGTTGAAGTGAGCACAGATACGCAGTATTTT
few,TRBJ2-2,TRBV29-1,.,CSVGETGELFF,TGCAGCGTTGGGGAGACCGGGGAGCTGTTTTTT
.,TRBJ2-1,TRBV29-1,.,CSVEVFALSSYNEQFF,TGCAGCGTTGAAGTGTTCGCCCTGAGCTCCTACAATGAGCAGTTCTTC
.,TRBJ2-7,TRBV7-3,TRBD1,CASSPDRSSYEQYF,TGTGCCAGCAGTCCGGACAGGAGCTCCTACGAGCAGTACTTC
.,TRBJ2-7,TRBV19,.,CASSLTSSYEQYF,TGTGCCAGTAGTTTGACAAGCTCCTACGAGCAGTACTTC
.,TRBJ2-7,TRBV18,.,CASSYSSYEQYF,TGTGCCAGCTCTTACAGCTCCTACGAGCAGTACTTC
.,TRBJ2-1,TRBV11-2,.,CASSPARVLYEQFF,TGTGCCAGCAGCCCGGCCAGGGTCCTCTATGAGCAGTTCTTC
.,TRBJ2-1,TRBV5-1,.,CASSRPDGHGTYNEQFF,TGCGCCAGCAGCCGACCCGATGGGCACGGGACCTACAATGAGCAGTTCTTC
few,TRBJ2-1,TRBV9,TRBD2,CASSSKGGTWFDEQFF,TGTGCCAGCAGCTCAAAGGGAGGGACTTGGTTCGATGAGCAGTTCTTC
few,TRBJ2-1,TRBV5-1,TRBD2,CASSHSTSGRAHEQFF,TGCGCCAGCAGCCACTCTACTAGCGGGAGGGCGCATGAGCAGTTCTTC
few,TRBJ2-3,TRBV7-2,TRBD2,CASSFPASGTGTDTQYF,TGTGCCAGCAGCTTCCCAGCTAGCGGGACCGGCACAGATACGCAGTATTTT
.,TRBJ2-5,TRBV5-1,.,CASSSGQGETQYF,TGCGCCAGCAGCTCCGGGCAGGGAGAGACCCAGTACTTC
.,TRBJ2-2,TRBV29-1,TRBD2,CSVRPSGDTGELFF,TGCAGCGTAAGACCTAGCGGGGACACCGGGGAGCTGTTTTTT
few,TRBJ2-1,TRBV7-2,TRBD1,CASSSDRGSYNEQFF,TGTGCCAGCAGCTCGGACAGGGGCTCCTACAATGAGCAGTTCTTC
.,TRBJ2-1,TRBV30,TRBD2,CAWRISGGTSGKQFF,TGTGCCTGGAGGATAAGCGGGGGTACCTCCGGGAAGCAGTTCTTC
.,TRBJ2-3,TRBV27,.,CASSLYDQRDTQYF,TGTGCCAGCAGTTTATATGACCAGCGGGATACGCAGTATTTT
few,TRBJ2-1,TRBV6-1,.,CASNTWSSYNEQFF,TGTGCCAGCAATACTTGGAGCTCCTACAATGAGCAGTTCTTC
few,TRBJ2-1,TRBV10-3,.,CAINGGVSAPFF,TGTGCCATCAATGGAGGGGTTAGCGCCCCGTTCTTC
.,TRBJ2-2,TRBV14,.,CASSQDPWRGAGELFF,TGTGCCAGCAGCCAAGATCCGTGGCGGGGAGCCGGGGAGCTGTTTTTT
.,TRBJ1-1,TRBV29-1,.,CSGKQGMNTEAFF,TGCAGCGGAAAACAGGGCATGAACACTGAAGCTTTCTTT
few,TRBJ2-2,TRBV2,TRBD2,CASSASGRRNTGELFF,TGTGCCAGCAGCGCTAGCGGGAGGCGGAACACCGGGGAGCTGTTTTTT
.,TRBJ2-7,TRBV30,.,CAWRKQVVYEQYF,TGTGCCTGGAGGAAACAGGTCGTCTACGAGCAGTACTTC
few,TRBJ2-6,TRBV7-2,TRBD1,CASSLDRGGGANVLTF,TGTGCCAGCAGCCTTGACAGGGGCGGTGGGGCCAACGTCCTGACTTTC
.,TRBJ2-3,TRBV7-2,TRBD2,CASRRTSGSRDTQYF,TGTGCCAGCAGAAGGACTAGCGGGAGTAGGGATACGCAGTATTTT
few,TRBJ2-5,TRBV4-1,TRBD1,CASSQAGQTMETQYF,TGCGCCAGCAGCCAAGCGGGACAGACTATGGAGACCCAGTACTTC
.,TRBJ1-1,TRBV30,.,CAWSGGVVDTEAFF,TGTGCCTGGAGTGGCGGGGTAGTAGACACTGAAGCTTTCTTT
.,TRBJ2-3,TRBV28,.,CASRQQGVPDTQYF,TGTGCCAGCAGGCAACAGGGAGTCCCAGATACGCAGTATTTT
.,TRBJ1-1,TRBV5-4,.,CASSLTRENTEAFF,TGTGCCAGCAGCCTTACTCGGGAGAACACTGAAGCTTTCTTT
few,TRBJ1-1,TRBV29-1,TRBD1,CSVGYSGQLNTEAFF,TGCAGCGTTGGCTACTCGGGACAGTTGAACACTGAAGCTTTCTTT
.,TRBJ2-7,TRBV6-7,TRBD2,CASSPRTSGNDEQYF,TGTGCCAGCAGCCCACGGACTAGCGGGAACGACGAGCAGTACTTC
.,TRBJ2-7,TRBV28,TRBD1,CASSTPGQGYEQYF,TGTGCCAGCAGTACACCGGGACAGGGCTACGAGCAGTACTTC
.,TRBJ2-7,TRBV5-1,.,CASSLVGGTTYEQYF,TGCGCCAGCAGCTTGGTAGGGGGAACCACCTACGAGCAGTACTTC
.,TRBJ2-1,TRBV6-5,.,CASSYNRRDEQFF,TGTGCCAGCAGTTACAATCGGCGCGATGAGCAGTTCTTC
few,TRBJ2-7,TRBV30,TRBD2,CAWSVRKAGGGEQYF,TGTGCCTGGAGTGTACGGAAGGCGGGAGGTGGCGAGCAGTACTTC
few,TRBJ2-7,TRBV7-6,TRBD1,CASSQDDRGEQYF,TGTGCCAGCAGCCAGGATGACAGGGGCGAGCAGTACTTC
.,TRBJ2-1,TRBV30,.,CASQIWNEQFF,TGTGCCTCCCAGATTTGGAATGAGCAGTTCTTC
.,TRBJ1-2,TRBV7-8,.,CASSLAGSGAVGYTF,TGTGCCAGCAGCTTAGCAGGTTCAGGGGCCGTCGGCTACACCTTC
.,TRBJ1-1,TRBV4-2,.,CASSQDVGQGASEAFF,TGTGCCAGCAGCCAAGATGTAGGCCAGGGTGCGTCAGAAGCTTTCTTT
few,TRBJ2-7,TRBV30,.,CAWTRQVPPYEQYF,TGTGCCTGGACCCGACAGGTTCCTCCCTACGAGCAGTACTTC
few,TRBJ2-3,TRBV11-2,.,CASSLAGGGLADTQYF,TGTGCCAGCAGCTTAGCCGGGGGCGGCTTAGCAGATACGCAGTATTTT
few,TRBJ2-6,TRBV30,.,CAWTPGGSGANVLTF,TGTGCCTGGACCCCAGGTGGCTCTGGGGCCAACGTCCTGACTTTC
few,TRBJ2-2,TRBV4-1,.,CASSQGNGQRTRAGELFF,TGCGCCAGCAGCCAAGGGAACGGCCAACGAACACGGGCCGGGGAGCTGTTTTTT
.,TRBJ2-4,TRBV21-1,.,CASSKKWDRDWGENIQYF,TGTGCCAGCAGCAAAAAGTGGGACAGGGATTGGGGAGAAAACATTCAGTACTTC
few,TRBJ2-7,TRBV4-2,.,CASSQEVASPIEQYF,TGTGCCAGCAGCCAAGAAGTAGCTTCGCCCATTGAGCAGTACTTC
once,TRBJ2-5,TRBV6-1,TRBD2,CASSEGGGETQYF,TGTGCCAGCAGTGAAGGCGGGGGGGAGACCCAGTACTTC
.,TRBJ2-3,TRBV10-3,.,CAISDLRDADTQYF,TGTGCCATCAGTGACTTGCGGGACGCAGATACGCAGTATTTT
.,TRBJ2-1,TRBV4-3,.,CASSQQKEEGEQFF,TGCGCCAGCAGCCAACAAAAGGAGGAGGGAGAGCAGTTCTTC
.,TRBJ1-4,TRBV4-1,TRBD1,CASSRTGADGEKLFF,TGCGCCAGCAGCCGGACAGGGGCCGATGGTGAAAAACTGTTTTTT
.,TRBJ2-2,TRBV7-6,.,CASSLLGDPRSGELFF,TGTGCCAGCAGCTTATTAGGGGACCCACGCAGTGGGGAGCTGTTTTTT
.,TRBJ2-1,TRBV25-1,TRBD2,CASSGRGRFHNEQFF,TGTGCCAGCAGTGGTCGCGGGAGGTTCCACAATGAGCAGTTCTTC
.,TRBJ2-5,TRBV9,.,CASSVAGTARQETQYF,TGTGCCAGCAGCGTAGCTGGTACAGCGCGCCAAGAGACCCAGTACTTC
.,TRBJ2-7,TRBV29-1,.,CSVGLRASFYEQYF,TGCAGCGTTGGTTTGAGGGCGTCATTCTACGAGCAGTACTTC
few,TRBJ1-5,TRBV5-6,.,CASSLGQLLNQPQHF,TGTGCCAGCAGCTTGGGACAACTCCTCAATCAGCCCCAGCATTTT
few,TRBJ2-3,TRBV6-6,.,CASDEMSRGGTDTQYF,TGTGCCAGCGACGAGATGTCCAGGGGCGGCACAGATACGCAGTATTTT
.,TRBJ2-5,TRBV7-6,.,CASSHRRQETQYF,TGTGCCAGCAGCCACCGTCGGCAAGAGACCCAGTACTTC
.,TRBJ1-1,TRBV29-1,.,CSVVVGGWTEAFF,TGCAGCGTTGTAGTGGGGGGATGGACTGAAGCTTTCTTT
.,TRBJ2-7,TRBV7-9,TRBD1,CASSRDRPSYEQYF,TGTGCCAGCTCCCGGGACAGACCCTCCTACGAGCAGTACTTC
few,TRBJ2-1,TRBV30,TRBD2,CAWSVRLAGGREQFF,TGTGCCTGGAGTGTACGTCTAGCGGGAGGACGCGAGCAGTTCTTC